The sequence of this TCR beta chain was determined in a study of cytomegalovirus exposure and HLA in healthy donors. Study-level information: In a previous analysis, 95 million to 130 million unique TCR beta sequences were found from approximately 180 million T cells.

Study results and limitations: In a later analysis, donors in an Asian-associated ancestry cluster reportedly had fewer N-insertions in productive TCRs than the cohort mean. Solely CMV serostatus was available to characterize immune exposure.

A multiplex PCR was run with 60 Vbeta primers and 13 Jbeta primers. In the study's own analysis: Later work found 80 million or so unique TCR beta chains, with approximately 12 million shared. The data were produced by immunoSEQ multiplex PCR, yet TCRdb's version contains in-frame clones alone and is incomplete. V, J and clone size were drawn from that table, and D and trimming were deduced from the DNA. Of some 140,000 clones listed, around 79% are singletons. CDR3 length: 15 residues. The germline CDR1 and CDR2 sequences are MNHNS and SASEGT. V dropped 1 base and J dropped 2 bases, with 12 bases sitting between them. With respect to this clone: Its antigen remains unknown.

The V and J genes are TRBV6-1 and TRBJ2-7, with D possibly matching TRBD1 (6 bases). Sequenced material: PBMCs. The TCR comes from a man aged 25-45 years in good health and CMV-seropositive. CDR3 region: CASSEVTGPPYEQYF. The CDR3 DNA reads TGTGCCAGCAGTGAAGTTACAGGGCCACCCTACGAGCAGTACTTC.